The next 31 T cell receptor beta chains were all read from a single sample in a study of post-analysis software for immune sequencing data. Study-wide findings and caveats: The study found TRBV5-6, TRBV5-1 and TRBV20-1 among a few TRBV segments more frequent in patients than controls.

The antigens these receptors bind are not known. The TCR beta cDNA libraries carried unique molecular identifiers. TCRdb analysed the PCR reads with MiXCR anew, one entry per CDR3 protein. There are 750,000 to 950,000 distinct CDR3 sequences in the sample; approximately 50% occur only once, and around 4.5% lies in the top ten. The material sequenced was blood. The source is a girl aged 5-17 years with multiple sclerosis.

This clonotype was observed a handful of times. The gene calls are TRBV20-1 and TRBJ2-7; the D gene is possibly TRBD2 (6 bases). The end of the DNA is better explained by TRBJ2-5, so the J call may be wrong. The CDR3 covers 12 residues. Germline V gene sequence: CDR1 DFQATT, CDR2 SNEGSKA (reference sequence). The CDR3 DNA is TGCAGTGTTAGCGGTGTGGGGGAGACCCAGTACTTC. It codes for CSVSGVGETQYF.

This clonotype turned up a few times. The rearrangement joins TRBV3-1 to TRBJ1-2; D is uncertain. Germline CDR1 is LGHDT and CDR2 is YNNKEL (reference sequence). Trimming took 3 bases from V and 2 from J, leaving 13 bases between them. The length of the CDR3 is 15 residues. The CDR3 bases are TGTGCCAGCAGCCATTCCGACAACAGAAACTATGGCTACACCTTC. It codes for CASSHSDNRNYGYTF.

The genes are TRBV12-3 or TRBV12-4 and TRBJ1-2; D not certain. The CDR3 sequence is 12 residues long. V shed 6 bases and J shed 5 bases, with 10 bases lying between them. CDR3: CASRSEIYGYTF. The CDR3 bases are TGTGCCAGCAGATCAGAGATTTATGGCTACACCTTC.

This chain uses TRBV6-6 with TRBJ2-7, with D maybe TRBD2 (5 bases). Trimming left V 2 bases short and J 3 bases short, with 17 bases between. CDR1 is MNHNY and CDR2 is SVGAGI in the germline V gene (reference sequence). CDR3 length equals 16 residues. In nucleotides, the CDR3 is TGTGCCAGCAGTTACGCCCGGGAATCCCCTCGCTACGAGCAGTACTTC. Its translation is CASSYARESPRYEQYF.

CDR3: CASSAGQGDYGYTF. For the CDR3, the DNA is TGTGCCAGCAGCGCCGGACAGGGGGACTATGGCTACACCTTC. The genes are TRBV7-3 and TRBJ1-2; TRBD1 agrees at 10 bases. Germline CDR1 SGHTA, CDR2 FQGTGA. This CDR3 comprises 14 residues. The J segment lost 3 bases and the V segment lost 5 bases, leaving 3 bases of the junction unmatched.

The chain recombines TRBV7-2 with TRBJ2-1; the D is unclear. CDR1 is SGHTA and CDR2 is FQGNSA in the germline V gene. CDR3 size: 12 residues. Trimming took off 5 bases at V and 1 base at J, with 3 bases between the two ends. DNA of the CDR3: TGTGCCAGCAGCCAGTCCTACAATGAGCAGTTCTTC. Its translation: CASSQSYNEQFF.

The genes are TRBV20-1 and TRBJ2-3; 11 positions match TRBD2. Germline CDR1 and CDR2: DFQATT and SNEGSKA (reference sequence). This CDR3 is 16 amino acids long. V shed 2 bases, J shed 3 bases, and the junction held 7 bases outside the gene matches. The CDR3 region is CSARHLSGGVTDTQYF. For the CDR3, the DNA is TGCAGTGCTAGACACCTTAGCGGGGGGGTAACAGATACGCAGTATTTT.

In nucleotides, the CDR3 is TGTGCCAGCAGCCCTGGCCAACTTGGGACGCCGGAACCCAGCACAGATACGCAGTATTTT. This encodes CASSPGQLGTPEPSTDTQYF. The V gene is TRBV4-2, the J gene TRBJ2-3; either TRBD1 or TRBD2 may fit D (5 bases each). V gave up 4 bases and J gave up 0 bases, with 26 bases separating them. This CDR3 spans 20 amino acids. Germline V gives CDR1 LGHNA, CDR2 YNFKEQ.

Here the CDR3 reads CSVQGRLHTEAFF. CDR3 sequence (DNA): TGCAGCGTACAGGGGAGGCTGCACACTGAAGCTTTCTTT. The chain is built from TRBV29-1 and TRBJ1-1; 7 bases are shared with TRBD1. The ends lost 6 bases at V and 3 bases at J; junction bases unmatched: 7. CDR1 and CDR2 (germline): SQVTM, ANQGSEA. The CDR3 spans 13 residues.

The V and J genes are TRBV7-2 and TRBJ2-5; D is undetermined. Looked up from germline, CDR1 is SGHTA and CDR2 is FQGNSA. The CDR3 totals 14 residues. The V gene lost 2 bases and the J gene lost 1 base, with 8 bases spanning the gap. This CDR3 reads CASSLRPSQETQYF. The CDR3 nucleotides are TGTGCCAGCAGCTTACGCCCCAGCCAAGAGACCCAGTACTTC.

This clonotype was detected only a few times. The chain combines TRBV25-1 with TRBJ2-3; D gene unclear. With 3 bases removed from V and 4 bases from J, the gap between germline ends came to 8 bases. This CDR3 is 13 amino acids long. CDR1 and CDR2 from the germline V gene are MGHDK and SYGVNS. DNA of the CDR3: TGTGCCAGCAGTGAGGCTAGGGCAGATACGCAGTATTTT. This translates into CASSEARADTQYF.

The V gene is TRBV20-1, the J gene TRBJ2-4; 8 nucleotides match TRBD1. This CDR3 contains 17 residues. The V segment lost 3 bases and the J segment 6 bases; nucleotides outside the gene matches: 16. Germline V gene sequence: CDR1 DFQATT, CDR2 SNEGSKA (reference sequence). In DNA, the CDR3 is TGCAGTGCTAGCGGGTTAGGGGACGGGACAGGTCCAAACATTCAGTACTTC. Translated: CSASGLGDGTGPNIQYF.

Here the CDR3 reads CASSEPGQGLAKNIQYF. CDR3 coding DNA: TGTGCCAGCAGCGAACCGGGACAGGGGCTAGCCAAAAACATTCAGTACTTC. The chain has TRBV7-4 and TRBJ2-4; 10 positions match TRBD1. CDR1 is SGHVT and CDR2 is SQSDAQ in the germline V gene. The CDR3 has 17 residues. The J segment lost 0 bases and the V segment lost 5 bases, leaving 7 bases of the junction unmatched.

This clonotype was counted a few times. The chain links TRBV5-5 to TRBJ2-1; 11 nucleotides line up with TRBD2. This CDR3 contains 15 residues. V was pared by 2 bases and J by 7 bases, with 5 bases of the junction left unmatched. Germline lookup yields CDR1 SGHKS and CDR2 YYEKEE (reference sequence). The CDR3 is CASSFSGGAGNEQFF. The CDR3 DNA follows: TGTGCCAGCAGCTTTAGCGGGGGGGCTGGGAATGAGCAGTTCTTC.

The genes are TRBV20-1 and TRBJ2-1; 11 bases align to TRBD1. The CDR3 is 16 residues long. From germline, CDR1 is DFQATT and CDR2 SNEGSKA (reference sequence). V was clipped by 8 bases and J by 4 bases; unmatched bases: 13. Written as DNA, the CDR3 is TGCAGTACCCAGGGACCCGGGACAGGGGGTTACAATGAGCAGTTCTTC. Protein: CSTQGPGTGGYNEQFF.

The chain recombines TRBV15 with TRBJ2-7; TRBD1 or TRBD2 may be the D gene (5 bases each). From germline, CDR1 is LNHNV and CDR2 YYDKDF (reference sequence). CDR3 length: 15 residues. The V end was cut by 3 bases, the J end by 2 bases, with 14 bases between. In DNA, the CDR3 is TGTGCCACCAGCAGTCCCTTGGGACGGACCTACGAGCAGTACTTC. Translating gives CATSSPLGRTYEQYF.

The chain joins TRBV20-1 to TRBJ2-7, with 11 bases identical to TRBD2. Germline loops: CDR1 DFQATT, CDR2 SNEGSKA (reference sequence). This CDR3 contains 14 residues. The V gene end was trimmed by 6 bases and the J gene end by 10 bases; junction bases not matched to a gene: 14. Here the CDR3 reads CSAQRGSGGEAQYF. CDR3 nucleotides: TGCAGTGCCCAGAGGGGTAGCGGGGGGGAGGCCCAGTACTTC.

This clonotype was observed a few times. CDR3 DNA sequence: TGCAGCGTTGGAGCAACAGGGTTCACTGAAGCTTTCTTT. Protein: CSVGATGFTEAFF. This sequence joins TRBV29-1 and TRBJ1-1, with D maybe TRBD1 (6 bases). Germline assignment: CDR1 SQVTM and CDR2 ANQGSEA. The V end lost 4 bases, the J end lost 4 bases, and 13 bases lay between the germline ends. This CDR3 spans 13 amino acids.

This clonotype has a handful of counts. The rearrangement uses TRBV7-2 and TRBJ1-2; 7 bases agree with TRBD1. After removal of 6 bases from V and 2 bases from J, the junction contained 6 bases not matched to a gene. CDR3 length: 14 residues. The germline CDR1 and CDR2 sequences are SGHTA and FQGNSA. The CDR3 coding sequence is TGTGCCAGCAGAACGGACAGGTCCAACTATGGCTACACCTTC. Translated, it gives CASRTDRSNYGYTF.

This chain connects TRBV20-1 to TRBJ2-3, with 10 bases matching TRBD1. Germline V gene sequence: CDR1 DFQATT, CDR2 SNEGSKA (reference sequence). Trimming at V came to 6 bases and at J to 4 bases, leaving 16 bases not matched to a gene. This CDR3 is 17 amino acids long. CDR3 sequence (DNA): TGCAGTGCCGTCCCATATACTGACAGGGGGCGCGCAGATACGCAGTATTTT. This translates into CSAVPYTDRGRADTQYF.

The chain joins TRBV20-1 to TRBJ2-7; D possibly corresponds to TRBD1 (6 bases). V lost 6 bases and J 6 bases, leaving 24 bases between the germline ends. Germline CDR1 and CDR2: DFQATT and SNEGSKA (reference sequence). CDR3 length: 15 residues. CDR3 protein: CSAQPGQQVWAEQYF. The CDR3 DNA follows: TGCAGTGCCCAACCCGGACAGCAAGTTTGGGCCGAGCAGTACTTC.

The gene calls are TRBV29-1 and TRBJ1-2; no clear D gene. V lost 3 bases, J lost 5 bases, and 7 bases lay in between. The germline V gene has CDR1 SQVTM and CDR2 ANQGSEA. This CDR3 comprises 11 residues. The DNA for the CDR3 is TGCAGCGTTGATTTAGGATATGGCTACACCTTC. The encoded protein is CSVDLGYGYTF.

This chain uses TRBV10-2 with TRBJ2-3; D gene uncertain. The CDR3 extends over 18 amino acids. V lost 0 bases, J lost 0 bases, and 16 bases lay in between. From germline, CDR1 is WSHSY and CDR2 SAAADI. The CDR3: CASSESWAARTSTDTQYF. CDR3 coding DNA: TGCGCCAGCAGTGAGTCCTGGGCAGCTCGAACTAGCACAGATACGCAGTATTTT.

The V call is TRBV12-3 or TRBV12-4, the J call TRBJ2-3, with 14 bases matching TRBD2. J was trimmed by 6 bases and V by 4 bases; bases with no gene match: 3. The CDR3 is made up of 15 amino acids. The CDR3 here is CASSSWTSGRDTQYF. As DNA, the CDR3 is TGTGCCAGCAGTTCCTGGACTAGCGGGAGGGATACGCAGTATTTT.

V is TRBV2 and J is TRBJ2-3; no definite D call. V was shortened by 7 bases and J by 8 bases, with 7 bases between the two germline ends. CDR1 is SNHLY and CDR2 is FYNNEI in the germline V gene. The CDR3 runs 10 residues. CDR3 amino acids: CASKGGTQYF. The DNA of the CDR3 is TGTGCCAGCAAGGGTGGTACGCAGTATTTT.

J is TRBJ2-1 and V is TRBV7-9, with D unclear. Germline lookup yields CDR1 SEHNR and CDR2 FQNEAQ (reference sequence). This CDR3 region has 14 residues. V was pared by 1 base and J by 6 bases, with 10 bases between. This CDR3 is CASSLVLPGNEQFF. In DNA form, the CDR3 reads TGTGCCAGCAGCTTAGTTCTCCCTGGCAATGAGCAGTTCTTC.

The rearrangement uses TRBV5-4 and TRBJ2-4; the D is unclear. The J call may not be correct, given that the DNA end is closer to TRBJ2-5. Per the germline V gene, CDR1 is SGHNT and CDR2 is YYREEE (reference sequence). The CDR3 covers 13 residues. CDR3 region: CASSLSQKETQYF. As DNA, the CDR3 is TGTGCCAGCAGCTTGTCGCAAAAAGAGACCCAGTACTTC.

The chain joins TRBV20-1 to TRBJ2-1, with D possibly matching TRBD2 (6 bases). The CDR3 runs 15 residues. V was trimmed by 3 bases and J by 0 bases, leaving 12 bases between them. Germline CDR1 is DFQATT and CDR2 is SNEGSKA (reference sequence). This CDR3 is CSASPGEVSYNEQFF. The CDR3, as DNA: TGCAGTGCTAGCCCTGGGGAGGTCTCCTACAATGAGCAGTTCTTC.

The chain is built from TRBV6-2 or TRBV6-3 and TRBJ2-4; D is possibly TRBD2 (5 bases). The J call may be incorrect, as the DNA end agrees better with TRBJ2-7. CDR1 and CDR2 (germline): MNHEY, SVGEGT. The CDR3 runs 13 residues. CDR3 residues: CATLRGNTYEQYF. DNA of the CDR3: TGTGCCACCCTTAGAGGGAATACCTACGAGCAGTACTTC.

The CDR3, as DNA: TGCAGTGCTAGGCGGGGTAGCTTCGATGAGCAGTTCTTC. Translating it yields CSARRGSFDEQFF. V usage is TRBV20-1 and J usage is TRBJ2-1, with D tentatively TRBD2 (6 bases). The germline V gene has CDR1 DFQATT and CDR2 SNEGSKA (reference sequence). Between the trimmed V and J ends, which lost 3 bases and 8 bases, there was a span of 14 bases. This CDR3 has 13 residues.

The chain uses TRBV7-9 and TRBJ2-6, with 10 bases aligning to TRBD2. Germline values: CDR1 SEHNR, CDR2 FQNEAQ (reference sequence). V trimming: 3 bases; J trimming: 0 bases; junction bases outside the gene matches: 8. This CDR3 spans 19 amino acids. This CDR3 is CASSLLPSSGSSGANVLTF. CDR3 nucleotide sequence: TGTGCCAGCAGCTTGTTACCCTCTAGCGGGAGCTCTGGGGCCAACGTCCTGACTTTC.